The rows below give T cell receptor beta chains drawn from one sample of a study of blood T cell repertoires in COVID-19. Produced via immunoSEQ multiplex PCR; TCRdb's table is partial and in-frame only. The profile shows about 160,000 clones, 83% of them singletons. The sequenced sample was PBMCs or T cells enriched from blood (not recorded which). These receptors were collected from a woman between 50 and 59 years old who had recovered from COVID-19. CDR3s include the opening cysteine and the closing phenylalanine or tryptophan. D genes are given only for firm matches. Not all rows give a size; the values are once, few, many and, for expanded clones, a class.

abundance	d_gene	len	v_gene	j_gene	CDR3nt	CDR3aa
.	.	13	TRBV7-2	TRBJ1-1	TGTGCCAGCAGCCTGGCGGAAAACACTGAAGCTTTCTTT	CASSLAENTEAFF
.	.	14	TRBV5-1	TRBJ1-1	TGCGCCAGCAGCGTCGGGACACCCAACACTGAAGCTTTCTTT	CASSVGTPNTEAFF
.	TRBD2	15	TRBV5-1	TRBJ2-1	TGCGCCAGCAGCTGGACTAGCGGGGGGACCAATGAGCAGTTCTTC	CASSWTSGGTNEQFF
.	TRBD1	19	TRBV28	TRBJ1-3	TGTGCCAGCAGTTTACCCGGACAGGGGGGAATAGGCTCTGGAAACACCATATATTTT	CASSLPGQGGIGSGNTIYF
.	TRBD1	15	TRBV20-1	TRBJ1-3	TGCAGTGCTAGTGGTGACAGGGGGCCTGGAAACACCATATATTTT	CSASGDRGPGNTIYF
.	TRBD1	15	TRBV28	TRBJ1-2	TGTGCCAGCAGTTTATCCAGGACAGGGGTGAGAGGCTACACCTTC	CASSLSRTGVRGYTF
once	TRBD1	14	TRBV30	TRBJ1-2	TGTGCCTGGGCCCGGGACAGGTGGTCCCGAGGCTACACCTTC	CAWARDRWSRGYTF
.	.	13	TRBV4-3	TRBJ2-5	TGCGCCAGCGCCGACTGGGTCGAAGAGACCCAGTACTTC	CASADWVEETQYF
.	.	14	TRBV18	TRBJ1-4	TGTGCCAGCTCACCACCTCATGGAGATGAAAAACTGTTTTTT	CASSPPHGDEKLFF
.	TRBD1	12	TRBV30	TRBJ1-2	TGTGCCTGGTCACGGGACAGGGCCGGCTACACCTTC	CAWSRDRAGYTF
.	.	15	TRBV6-2/TRBV6-3	TRBJ1-2	TGTGCCAGCAGTTACTCCCCGACGGGAAACTATGGCTACACCTTC	CASSYSPTGNYGYTF
few	.	14	TRBV30	TRBJ1-5	TGTGCCTGGAGTGTACAAATTAGCAATCAGCCCCAGCATTTT	CAWSVQISNQPQHF
.	TRBD1	15	TRBV2	TRBJ1-5	TGTGCCAGCAGCGGACAGGGGCATAGCAATCAGCCCCAGCATTTT	CASSGQGHSNQPQHF
.	.	17	TRBV4-3	TRBJ1-6	TGCGCCAGCAGCCAAGGCAGTGGAGTTTTTTATAATTCACCCCTCCACTTT	CASSQGSGVFYNSPLHF
.	TRBD1	12	TRBV6-5	TRBJ2-1	TGTGCCAGCTTATCGCAGGGGGATGAGCAGTTCTTC	CASLSQGDEQFF
.	.	13	TRBV29-1	TRBJ2-5	TGCAGCGCCCACGTGGGGGCAGGAAAGACCCAGTACTTC	CSAHVGAGKTQYF
.	TRBD2	14	TRBV11-3	TRBJ2-3	TGTGCCAGCAGCTTAACTAGCGGGAGGCCAGAGCAGTATTTT	CASSLTSGRPEQYF
.	.	11	TRBV12-3/TRBV12-4	TRBJ1-1	TGTGCCAGCAGCCAGAATACAGGGGCTTTCTTT	CASSQNTGAFF
.	TRBD2	14	TRBV6-4	TRBJ2-2	TGTGCCAGCAGTGATGGGACTACTGCCGGGGAGCTGTTTTTT	CASSDGTTAGELFF
few	TRBD1	14	TRBV5-1	TRBJ1-3	TGCGCCAGCAGCGCACAGGGGTCTGGAAACACCATATATTTT	CASSAQGSGNTIYF
few	.	13	TRBV6-5	TRBJ1-2	TGTGCCAGCAGTTACTCGTCAGGGATTGGCTACACCTTC	CASSYSSGIGYTF
once	.	14	TRBV12-5	TRBJ2-1	TGTGCTAGTGGTTTTGAAGACTATTACAATGAGCAGTTCTTC	CASGFEDYYNEQFF
.	.	14	TRBV7-9	TRBJ1-3	TGTGCCAGCAGCTTATTCGGCTCTGGAAACACCATATATTTT	CASSLFGSGNTIYF
.	.	16	TRBV5-1	TRBJ2-6	TGCGCCAGCAGCGTCCCGCGGAGCTCTGGGGCCAACGTCCTGACTTTC	CASSVPRSSGANVLTF